This passage covers 23 T cell receptor beta chains from one sample sequenced in a study of shared clonotypes between healthy human individuals. TCRdb keeps only in-frame clones here, not all; method: immunoSEQ multiplex PCR. The sample shows roughly 1,500,000 clones, approximately 98.5% of them seen only once. Specimen: naive CD4+ T cells sorted from blood. Subset defined: CD45RA+ positively selected. These receptors originate from a man younger than 45 in good health.

The chain recombines TRBV19 with TRBJ2-3; D ambiguous. The CDR3 totals 13 residues. Trimming took off 5 bases at V and 0 bases at J, with 6 bases between the two ends. Germline lookup yields CDR1 LNHDA and CDR2 SQIVND (reference sequence). DNA of the CDR3: TGTGCCAGTAGTCGCGAAAGCACAGATACGCAGTATTTT. Amino acid sequence: CASSRESTDTQYF. The complete variable domain, with remaining parts taken from reference TRBV19 and TRBJ2-3, reads DGGITQSPKYLFRKEGQNVTLSCEQNLNHDAMYWYRQDPGQGLRLIYYSQIVNDFQKGDIAEGYSVSREKKESFPLTVTSAQKNPTAFYLCASSRESTDTQYFGPGTRLTVL.

In its sample, this clone was seen a few times. The V and J genes are TRBV28 and TRBJ2-7; perhaps TRBD1 as D (5 bases). Germline V gene data show CDR1 as MDHEN and CDR2 as SYDVKM. CDR3 length equals 13 residues. Trimming pared 6 bases from V and 2 bases from J, leaving 11 bases between. CDR3 sequence (DNA): TGTGCCAGCAGGGATGACAGTACCTACGAGCAGTACTTC. This translates into CASRDDSTYEQYF.

The CDR3 sequence is CATRPNLGGETQYF. CDR3 DNA: TGTGCCACCAGGCCAAATTTGGGGGGGGAGACCCAGTACTTC. This chain joins TRBV15 and TRBJ2-5, with TRBD2 matching over 7 bases. This CDR3 contains 14 residues. J lost 5 bases, V lost 6 bases, and 9 bases had no gene match. The germline V gene encodes CDR1 LNHNV and CDR2 YYDKDF (reference sequence). The full variable domain, rest sourced from reference TRBV15 and TRBJ2-5, is DAMVIQNPRYQVTQFGKPVTLSCSQTLNHNVMYWYQQKSSQAPKLLFHYYDKDFNNEADTPDNFQSRRPNTSFCFLDIRSPGLGDTAMYLCATRPNLGGETQYFGPGTRLLVL.

V and J are TRBV5-5 and TRBJ2-7; D ambiguous. The CDR3 spans 14 residues. Germline V gives CDR1 SGHKS, CDR2 YYEKEE (reference sequence). V lost 0 bases and J 0 bases, leaving 7 bases between the germline ends. CDR3 DNA: TGTGCCAGCAGCTTGGACTCCAACTCCTACGAGCAGTACTTC. It codes for CASSLDSNSYEQYF.

This rearrangement joins TRBV30 to TRBJ2-4; a weak D match, TRBD1 (5 bases). Trimming cost V 5 bases and J 3 bases, with 17 bases left between them. Germline values: CDR1 GTSNPN, CDR2 SVGIG (reference sequence). CDR3 length: 15 amino acids. CDR3 residues: CAWGWGRQGKNIQYF. CDR3 sequence (DNA): TGTGCCTGGGGATGGGGCAGGCAGGGCAAAAACATTCAGTACTTC.

The chain has TRBV11-2 and TRBJ2-3; 9 nucleotides agree with TRBD2. The V and J ends lost 5 bases and 2 bases, in that order; junction bases with no gene match: 8. In germline, CDR1 is SGHAT, CDR2 FQNNGV. The length of the CDR3 is 16 residues. CDR3 region: CASSPRTSAHTDTQYF. For the CDR3, the DNA is TGTGCCAGCAGCCCGAGGACTAGCGCACACACAGATACGCAGTATTTT.

The chain uses TRBV29-1 and TRBJ1-2; 8 positions agree with TRBD1. The V segment lost 7 bases and the J segment 7 bases; nucleotides outside the gene matches: 11. Looked up from germline, CDR1 is SQVTM and CDR2 is ANQGSEA. This CDR3 is 13 amino acids long. The CDR3 sequence is CSGALQGAGGYTF. The CDR3 DNA reads as TGCAGCGGCGCCCTCCAGGGGGCTGGTGGCTACACCTTC. The full variable domain, with the rest looked up from reference TRBV29-1 and TRBJ1-2, is SAVISQKPSRDICQRGTSLTIQCQVDSQVTMMFWYRQQPGQSLTLIATANQGSEATYESGFVIDKFPISRPNLTFSTLTVSNMSPEDSSIYLCSGALQGAGGYTFGSGTRLTVV.

This clone was recorded once. The chain carries TRBV5-1 and TRBJ2-3; 9 positions match TRBD1. This CDR3 spans 17 amino acids. After removal of 4 bases from V and 2 bases from J, the junction contained 11 bases not matched to a gene. Germline CDR1 is SGHRS and CDR2 is YFSETQ. This chain's CDR3 is CASSQTGTGKFTDTQYF. The CDR3 coding sequence is TGCGCCAGCAGCCAGACTGGGACAGGGAAGTTCACAGATACGCAGTATTTT.

The chain carries TRBV5-1 and TRBJ2-7; TRBD1 agrees at 7 bases. The CDR3 is 13 residues long. The V segment lost 3 bases and the J segment 3 bases; nucleotides outside the gene matches: 3. Germline CDR1 is SGHRS and CDR2 is YFSETQ. CDR3 in DNA: TGCGCCAGCAGCTACGGACAGGTCTACGAGCAGTACTTC. Residues: CASSYGQVYEQYF.

The chain recombines TRBV7-4 with TRBJ2-1; perhaps TRBD2 as D (6 bases). The CDR3 is 15 residues long. Germline CDR1 and CDR2: SGHVT and SQSDAQ. Deletions cut 5 bases from V and 0 bases from J, with 11 bases between. CDR3 sequence (DNA): TGTGCCAGCAGCCCCAGCGGGCTCTCCTACAATGAGCAGTTCTTC. It yields the protein CASSPSGLSYNEQFF.

This clone has only one observation. The chain couples TRBV5-1 to TRBJ2-3; the D gene is possibly TRBD1 (6 bases). The V end lost 4 bases, the J end lost 2 bases, and 11 bases lay between the germline ends. The CDR3 contains 14 residues. CDR1 is SGHRS, CDR2 YFSETQ, per germline. The CDR3 is CASSNHRDTDTQYF. Here the CDR3 DNA reads TGCGCCAGCAGCAATCACAGGGACACAGATACGCAGTATTTT.

This sequence joins TRBV6-1 and TRBJ2-7; D is perhaps TRBD1 (5 bases). V lost 7 bases and J 5 bases, leaving 12 bases between the germline ends. CDR3 length: 12 amino acids. Per the germline V gene, CDR1 is MNHNS and CDR2 is SASEGT. The CDR3 DNA is TGTGCCAGCATGGGGCGAGAGGACGAGCAGTACTTC. This codes for CASMGREDEQYF.

This clone was recorded once. V usage is TRBV28 and J usage is TRBJ1-5; weak D call: TRBD1 (5 bases). V lost 6 bases, J lost 3 bases, and 12 bases lay in between. CDR3 length: 14 residues. In germline, CDR1 is MDHEN, CDR2 SYDVKM. The CDR3 nucleotides are TGTGCCAGCAGGGAAGGACATAACAATCAGCCCCAGCATTTT. Residues: CASREGHNNQPQHF.

The chain couples TRBV27 to TRBJ2-3, with D uncertain. V dropped 3 bases and J dropped 2 bases, with 9 bases sitting between them. This CDR3 comprises 14 residues. Germline CDR1 reads MNHEY; CDR2 reads SMNVEV (reference sequence). The CDR3 sequence is CASSFLATTDTQYF. CDR3 DNA: TGTGCCAGCAGTTTTTTGGCAACCACAGATACGCAGTATTTT.

This sequence joins TRBV9 and TRBJ2-1; 10 bases fit TRBD2. From germline, CDR1 is SGDLS and CDR2 YYNGEE. With V trimmed by 2 bases and J by 1 base, 9 bases remained unmatched. The CDR3 extends over 18 amino acids. The CDR3 coding sequence is TGTGCCAGCAGCGTCGGATGGACTAGCGGCCCATCCTACAATGAGCAGTTCTTC. Amino acids: CASSVGWTSGPSYNEQFF.

The chain employs TRBV13 and TRBJ2-2, with 11 bases identical to TRBD2. Trimming removed 5 bases from V and 4 bases from J; junction bases left unmatched: 6. From germline, CDR1 is PRHDT and CDR2 FYEKMQ (reference sequence). The CDR3 consists of 16 residues. CDR3: CASSLLAGGPTGELFF. The CDR3 coding sequence is TGTGCCAGCAGCCTCTTAGCGGGAGGGCCCACCGGGGAGCTGTTTTTT.

V is TRBV11-2 and J is TRBJ1-2; D gene ambiguous. CDR3 size: 13 residues. Trimming cost V 5 bases and J 1 base, with 8 bases left between them. Germline assignment: CDR1 SGHAT and CDR2 FQNNGV. The CDR3 reads CASSLTYNYGYTF. CDR3 sequence (DNA): TGTGCCAGCAGCCTGACATATAACTATGGCTACACCTTC.

The chain recombines TRBV4-2 with TRBJ2-1; 7 bases match TRBD2. The V and J ends lost 1 base and 4 bases, in that order; junction bases with no gene match: 7. This CDR3 is 16 amino acids long. Germline V CDR1 and CDR2: LGHNA, YNFKEQ. The CDR3 bases are TGTGCCAGCAGCCAAGGCGGGCTAGCGGCGTACAATGAGCAGTTCTTC. It encodes CASSQGGLAAYNEQFF.

The chain is built from TRBV18 and TRBJ2-1; 9 bases align to TRBD2. CDR3 length: 17 residues. Per germline, CDR1 KGHSH and CDR2 LQKENI. V lost 2 bases to trimming and J lost 7 bases; unmatched junction nucleotides: 12. In DNA form, the CDR3 reads TGTGCCAGCTCACCAAGGGCTAGCGGGGTCATGAGGAATGAGCAGTTCTTC. Translation: CASSPRASGVMRNEQFF.

This rearrangement joins TRBV5-4 to TRBJ2-7, with 8 bases aligning to TRBD2. With 0 bases clipped from V and 2 bases from J, the junction kept 4 bases outside the gene matches. The CDR3 extends over 15 amino acids. Germline CDR1 reads SGHNT; CDR2 reads YYREEE (reference sequence). CDR3 sequence (DNA): TGTGCCAGCAGCTTGGTCGGGACTAGTGCCTACGAGCAGTACTTC. Translating it yields CASSLVGTSAYEQYF. Filled out from reference TRBV5-4 and TRBJ2-7, the complete variable domain reads ETGVTQSPTHLIKTRGQQVTLRCSSQSGHNTVSWYQQALGQGPQFIFQYYREEENGRGNFPPRFSGLQFPNYSSELNVNALELDDSALYLCASSLVGTSAYEQYFGPGTRLTVT.

V gene TRBV25-1 combines with J gene TRBJ2-1; D is possibly TRBD1 or TRBD2 (5 bases each). This CDR3 contains 14 residues. Deletions cut 4 bases from V and 3 bases from J, with 10 bases between. CDR1 is MGHDK, CDR2 SYGVNS, per germline. CDR3 in DNA: TGTGCCAGCAGTGTGAGGGGTAGCTACAATGAGCAGTTCTTC. As protein: CASSVRGSYNEQFF. The entire variable domain, with the rest obtained from reference TRBV25-1 and TRBJ2-1, is as follows: EADIYQTPRYLVIGTGKKITLECSQTMGHDKMYWYQQDPGMELHLIHYSYGVNSTEKGDLSSESTVSRIRTEHFPLTLESARPSHTSQYLCASSVRGSYNEQFFGPGTRLTVL.

Remarks on this clone: Different DNA sequences within this sample yield the same CDR3. This chain connects TRBV2 to TRBJ2-7, with 8 nucleotides matching TRBD1. Germline CDR1 and CDR2: SNHLY and FYNNEI. The CDR3 totals 14 residues. V shed 2 bases, J shed 3 bases, and the junction held 3 bases outside the gene matches. The CDR3 loop is CASSEQGARYEQYF. DNA of the CDR3: TGTGCCAGCAGTGAACAGGGGGCGCGCTACGAGCAGTACTTC.

This rearrangement joins TRBV30 to TRBJ2-5, with 7 bases identical to TRBD2. In germline, CDR1 is GTSNPN, CDR2 SVGIG (reference sequence). The CDR3 extends over 12 amino acids. The V gene end was trimmed by 5 bases and the J gene end by 4 bases; junction bases not matched to a gene: 4. This CDR3 reads CAWFGRGETQYF. The CDR3 DNA sequence: TGTGCCTGGTTTGGGAGGGGAGAGACCCAGTACTTC.